This T cell receptor (beta chain) was sequenced for a study of T cells in Graves' hyperthyroidism and ophthalmopathy. The source material, RNA transcripts, was used to amplify TCR beta CDR3 regions. HTBI primers were the set used in a first-round RT-PCR of the TCR CDR3. TCRdb reprocessed the multiplex PCR reads with MiXCR, giving one entry per CDR3 protein. The table includes fewer than 900,000 distinct CDR3 sequences, 15% to 20% detected once. Sequencing was carried out using blood. The sequence derives from a woman aged 45-65 years with Graves' hyperthyroidism that later progressed to Graves' ophthalmopathy.

The CDR3 protein is CASSYSFRGRGAEAFF. CDR3 DNA sequence: TGTGCCAGCAGTTACTCCTTCAGGGGGCGTGGAGCTGAAGCTTTCTTT. This chain uses TRBV6-5 with TRBJ1-1; TRBD1 matches at 8 bases. CDR1 is MNHEY, CDR2 SVGAGI, per germline. The CDR3 covers 16 residues. Trimming took 0 bases from V and 6 from J; bases not matched to a gene: 9.